Reported below is one T cell receptor (beta chain). There is no known antigen for this receptor. It has no much larger one-base neighbor in the sample; base qualities were not kept. This sample is drawn from a study of T cells in localized non-small cell lung cancer (dated by TCRdb to 2020 to 2021). The study in broad terms: Comparing tumors with uninvolved tumor-adjacent lungs, the study looked at the T cell repertoires of 236 patients with early-stage NSCLC. The cohort was made up of around 240 treatment-naive NSCLC patients whose localized lung tumors had been resected. NSCLC patients had a mean age of roughly 66 years, and 120 to 150 were male and some 98 female.

Including the terminal cysteine and phenylalanine, the CDR3 comprises 16 residues. Only the CDR3 DNA stays, 48 bases, in frame from base 1. A distance of 14 bases separates the germline ends of V and J, which lose 5 bases and 0 bases respectively. Via the germline V gene (reference sequence), CDR1 is LNHDA and CDR2 SQIVND. Overall study results and their limits: Because the study design was exploratory, TCR variables were selected using unadjusted p-values without false-discovery rate correction. A median of roughly 60 of the top 100 tumor clones turned up in the paired uninvolved adjacent lung, and 25 to 35 of those clones also ranked among the top 100 of that same adjacent lung. Uninvolved tumor-adjacent lung showed the highest T cell clonality, higher than tumor, which suggests more focused antigenic responses in the uninvolved tumor-adjacent lung. Because multi-region tumor sequencing was not done, intratumor heterogeneity could not be ruled out. Higher blood T cell density associated with longer overall survival, while higher adjacent-lung clonality associated with shorter survival.

At diagnosis, peripheral blood, uninvolved tumor-adjacent lung and tumor were collected and stored as a combination of fresh-frozen and FFPE material. For TCR repertoire profiling, blood samples were analyzed as peripheral blood mononuclear cells. The immunoSEQ Assay was used to sequence TCR beta CDR3 regions from DNA. The authors' pipeline ran thus. T cell density was computed as TCR beta template counts normalized to usable DNA estimated by amplifying housekeeping genes. Richness was estimated with the preseqR package, extrapolating to 400,000 templates for PBMC samples and 120,000 templates for tissue samples. Clonality was defined by subtracting Pielou's evenness from one. To identify tissue-enriched TCRs, differential abundance testing was run on productive amino-acid clonotypes with a minimum total count of 5 and an alpha of 0.1. The Jaccard Index and the Morisita Overlap Index were used to measure repertoire overlap between compartments. GLIPH clustered TCR beta CDR3s with public tetramer-defined viral CDR3s; viral motifs required at least three viral sequences plus V-gene enrichment. Imported from immuneACCESS, the table was reduced by TCRdb to in-frame sequences with V and J called. These copies leave out some clones; in studies compared against another copy, an unresolved V gene accounts for under half, and the cause of the remainder is not known. The V and J calls and clone size come from that table; D and trimming were worked out from the DNA. This sample has 9,000 to 13,000 clones in its table, and more than 75% of those were observed once. 8.6% of the sample rests with the top ten.

The sequence is built from TRBV19 and TRBJ1-5; no D gene can be assigned with confidence. Sequencing was performed on peripheral blood, taken before any cancer treatment. This clonotype was sampled from a male donor older than 55 with stage III lung adenocarcinoma. The CDR3 protein: CASSQSASYSNQPQHF. The DNA is TGTGCCAGTAGTCAGTCAGCTTCGTATAGCAATCAGCCCCAGCATTTT.